The sequence of this T cell receptor (beta chain) was determined in a study of T-cell reconstitution after alpha-beta-depleted transplantation in children. Researchers prepared the TCRbeta library using unique molecular identifiers, the study reports. Each CDR3 protein is one row after TCRdb ran MiXCR on the PCR reads. The sample holds 490,000 or so distinct CDR3 sequences, around 13% seen once. The germline gives CDR1 SGHRS, CDR2 YFSETQ. With V trimmed by 4 bases and J by 10 bases, 11 bases remained unmatched. This CDR3 comprises 15 residues. This clonotype was counted only a few times. The sample consisted of PBMCs from the stem cell graft donor, taken from the stem cell graft. The origin of this receptor is a human donor who donated a stem cell graft to a child with combined immunodeficiency. The rearrangement links TRBV5-1 to TRBJ1-6; TRBD1 matches 7 bases. The CDR3 region has the DNA TGCGCCAGCAGCCTAACGACAGGGACAACGTCACCCCTCCACTTT. Residues: CASSLTTGTTSPLHF.